This T cell receptor beta chain emerged from a study of post-analysis software for immune sequencing data. For the study at large: Relapsing-remitting, secondary progressive and progressive-relapsing forms made up the multiple sclerosis disease courses. Study-wide results and limits: By F measure, strong co-clustering occurred among samples prepared in the same batch. Controls' normalized Chao1 diversity significantly exceeded that of multiple sclerosis patients. Among roughly five TRBV segments more frequent in patients than controls were TRBV5-6, TRBV5-1 and TRBV20-1.

Unique molecular identifiers tagged the TCR beta cDNA libraries. Once about 0.9 to 11 million T cells were used, hundreds of thousands of cDNA molecules resulted. From the PCR reads, TCRdb called clonotypes with MiXCR, one entry per CDR3 protein. The repertoire holds around 440,000 distinct CDR3 sequences, with roughly 46% as singletons. With V trimmed by 5 bases and J by 10 bases, 9 bases remained unmatched. The CDR3 is 14 amino acids. This clonotype was counted between two and nine times. Its antigen is still unknown. This chain joins TRBV12-3 or TRBV12-4 and TRBJ2-1; 9 nucleotides align to TRBD2. The material sequenced was blood. This TCR came from a girl aged 5-17 years with multiple sclerosis. For the CDR3, the DNA is TGTGCCAGCAGTATTCATAGCGGGAGTGGGGAGCAGTTCTTC. Residues: CASSIHSGSGEQFF.